This T cell receptor beta chain was recorded in a study of T cell responses to AZD1222 COVID-19 vaccine. TCRdb keeps only in-frame clones here, not all; method: immunoSEQ multiplex PCR. The sample records about 110,000 clones, over 75% being singletons. Points from the study as a whole: An increase in Spike-specific TCR breadth and depth was observed after two AZD1222 doses. The repertoires were collected only after the peak T cell response.

Germline CDR1 and CDR2: SGHNT and YYREEE (reference sequence). The CDR3 covers 16 residues. Trimming pared 0 bases from V and 1 base from J, leaving 12 bases between. In regard to this clone: Its target is not known.

Sequenced here: peripheral blood, sampled 28 days after the second AZD1222 dose. This chain uses TRBV5-4 with TRBJ2-3, with D perhaps TRBD1 (5 bases). The TCR originated in an adult who received the AZD1222 COVID-19 vaccine. This CDR3 reads CASSLGRGSRTDTQYF. CDR3 nucleotides: TGTGCCAGCAGCTTGGGAAGGGGTAGTCGCACAGATACGCAGTATTTT.